This T cell receptor (beta chain) emerged from a study of beta chain features in type 1 diabetes. Study as a whole: Age, gender and cell yields were similar between patients and healthy donors. The study, taken as a whole, reports: Among type 1 diabetes patients, VDJ junctions had fewer insertions and more deletions. Among patients with Type 1 diabetes, TCRB CDR3s were moderately but significantly shorter in every one of the four CD4+ subsets.

In all sorted populations, purity surpassed 98%. Expressed TCRB transcripts were sequenced because the entire RNA isolate underwent reverse transcription. Here immunoSEQ multiplex PCR was the method, and the copy in TCRdb shows in-frame clones only, minus some. The sample lists over 300,000 clones; roughly 8% were seen once. This clone was observed a few times. Its cognate antigen is unknown. V was clipped by 6 bases and J by 1 base; unmatched bases: 2. Germline V gene lookup returns CDR1 SNHLY and CDR2 FYNNEI. There are 15 residues in the CDR3. The chain couples TRBV2 to TRBJ2-3; 12 positions match TRBD2. The sample consisted of central memory CD4+ T cells from blood. This receptor was obtained from a young woman in good health. The CDR3 nucleotides are TGTGCCAGCAGCCCTAGCGGGAGGGGCACAGATACGCAGTATTTT. Its protein product is CASSPSGRGTDTQYF.